This entry describes one T cell receptor beta chain. Germline assignment: CDR1 SEHNR and CDR2 FQNEAQ (reference sequence). V lost 5 bases and J lost 9; bases outside the gene matches: 9. CDR3 length equals 14 residues. This sample is drawn from a study of OX40 agonist ivuxolimab in advanced cancers. TCRdb's table, derived via immunoSEQ multiplex PCR, lists solely in-frame clones and lacks some. The table lists tens of thousands of clones, about 93% of them singletons, with around 0.5% in the top ten. The TCR sequence derives from an adult with an advanced solid tumor such as melanoma, head and neck, liver or kidney cancer. Source: CD4+ or CD8+ T cells sorted from blood, taken in a trial of the OX40 agonist ivuxolimab. The chain employs TRBV7-9 and TRBJ2-1; 8 bases agree with TRBD2. The chain's CDR3 is CASSQRAGAGEQFF. In DNA, the CDR3 is TGTGCCAGCAGCCAACGAGCGGGAGCGGGTGAGCAGTTCTTC.